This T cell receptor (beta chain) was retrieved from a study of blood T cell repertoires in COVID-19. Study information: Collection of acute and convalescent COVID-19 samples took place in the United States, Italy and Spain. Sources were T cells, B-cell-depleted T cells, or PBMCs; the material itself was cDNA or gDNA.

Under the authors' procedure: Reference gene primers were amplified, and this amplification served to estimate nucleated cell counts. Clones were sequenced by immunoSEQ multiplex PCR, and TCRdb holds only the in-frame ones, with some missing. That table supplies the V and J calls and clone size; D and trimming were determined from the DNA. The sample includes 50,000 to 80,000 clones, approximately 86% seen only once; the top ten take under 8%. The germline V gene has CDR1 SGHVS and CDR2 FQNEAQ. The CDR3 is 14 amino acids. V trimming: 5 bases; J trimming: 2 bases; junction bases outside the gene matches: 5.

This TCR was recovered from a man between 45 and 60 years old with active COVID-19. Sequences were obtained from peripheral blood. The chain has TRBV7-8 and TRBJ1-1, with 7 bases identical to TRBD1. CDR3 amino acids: CASSAGQINTEAFF. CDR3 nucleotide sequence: TGTGCCAGCAGCGCGGGACAGATAAACACTGAAGCTTTCTTT. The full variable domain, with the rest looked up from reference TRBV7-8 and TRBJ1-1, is GAGVSQSPRYKVAKRGQDVALRCDPISGHVSLFWYQQALGQGPEFLTYFQNEAQLDKSGLPSDRFFAERPEGSVSTLKIQRTQQEDSAVYLCASSAGQINTEAFFGQGTRLTVV.